This T cell receptor beta chain originates from a study of identical twins. From germline, CDR1 is SQVTM and CDR2 ANQGSEA. V lost 1 base to trimming and J lost 9 bases, with 19 bases between them. The CDR3 extends over 14 amino acids. TCRdb processed the 5' RACE reads anew with MiXCR; each CDR3 protein has one entry. The sample shows approximately 600,000 distinct CDR3 sequences, over 8.5% of them seen only once. The same sample was also studied in work on yellow fever vaccine responses in identical twins.

The chain carries TRBV29-1 and TRBJ2-7; D tentatively reads TRBD1 or TRBD2 (5 bases each). The TCR was taken from a woman between 18 and 29 years old in good health. Sequencing was carried out using PBMCs. The CDR3 is CSVEVWDRSGGQYF. CDR3 DNA sequence: TGCAGCGTTGAAGTATGGGACCGATCGGGTGGGCAGTACTTC.